This TCR beta chain was found in a study of CD8 T cells in ankylosing spondylitis. Study-wide results and limits: Past research had described some motif variants in reactive arthritis synovial fluid and blood. In ankylosing spondylitis blood, a motif of roughly 8 highly homologous TCR beta variants appeared characteristic. Disease-linked clones bore a CD8+ phenotype, appearing relatively rarely in peripheral blood.

Only one count was recorded for this clonotype. What it binds is not known. Scientists made TCR beta libraries using quantitative 5'-RACE with molecular barcodes. TCRdb processed the 5' RACE reads anew with MiXCR; each CDR3 protein has one entry. The repertoire holds about 480,000 distinct CDR3 sequences, with 17% as singletons. Germline CDR1 and CDR2: SGHRS and YFSETQ. There are 16 residues in the CDR3. J gave up 8 bases and V 1 base, and 7 bases lay outside the gene matches. Material: blood, either unsorted or a sorted T cell fraction (not recorded which). V and J are TRBV5-1 and TRBJ1-6; TRBD1 agrees at 9 bases. The sequence derives from a male donor with ankylosing spondylitis. CDR3 in amino acids: CASSLLGQGGDSPLHF. CDR3 coding DNA: TGCGCCAGCAGCTTGTTGGGACAGGGAGGTGATTCACCCCTCCACTTT.